This TCR beta chain stems from a study of blood T cell repertoires in COVID-19. Data came from immunoSEQ multiplex PCR; TCRdb stores just in-frame clones and leaves some out. The sample has about 430,000 clones, 70% to 90% seen once; the top ten hold less than 0.95%. This CDR3 region has 15 residues. Per the germline V gene, CDR1 is MNHNY and CDR2 is SVGAGI (reference sequence). The ends lost 6 bases at V and 0 bases at J; junction bases unmatched: 6. This TCR was recovered from a man younger than 35 with COVID-19, enrolled during active disease. Sequenced material: peripheral blood. The chain couples TRBV6-6 to TRBJ1-1; 8 bases agree with TRBD1. The chain's CDR3 is CASSRTGKVNTEAFF. For the CDR3, the DNA is TGTGCCAGCAGCCGGACAGGGAAAGTGAACACTGAAGCTTTCTTT.